This TCR beta chain was captured by sequencing in a study of blood T cell repertoires in COVID-19. Study at large: The United States, Italy and Spain were the sources of the acute and convalescent COVID-19 samples. Nucleic acid was either cDNA or gDNA, and it came from T cells, B-cell-depleted T cells, or PBMCs.

The CDR3 contains 17 residues. V was clipped by 2 bases and J by 6 bases; unmatched bases: 14. CDR1 and CDR2 from the germline V gene are MNHEY and SMNVEV (reference sequence). Original processing methods: Researchers report that nucleated cell counts were estimated from reference gene primer amplification. Produced via immunoSEQ multiplex PCR; TCRdb's table is partial and in-frame only. Clonal size and the V and J genes are those of that table, whereas D and trimming came from the DNA. Among fewer than 250,000 clones listed, approximately 83% were seen once. The clonotype was recovered from a woman aged 40 to 50 with active or convalescent COVID-19. Input material: peripheral blood. The gene calls are TRBV27 and TRBJ2-7, with 9 positions matching TRBD1. Here the CDR3 reads CASSLSGPGTGPVEQYF. The CDR3 DNA reads TGTGCCAGCAGTTTAAGCGGCCCAGGGACAGGGCCAGTCGAGCAGTACTTC.